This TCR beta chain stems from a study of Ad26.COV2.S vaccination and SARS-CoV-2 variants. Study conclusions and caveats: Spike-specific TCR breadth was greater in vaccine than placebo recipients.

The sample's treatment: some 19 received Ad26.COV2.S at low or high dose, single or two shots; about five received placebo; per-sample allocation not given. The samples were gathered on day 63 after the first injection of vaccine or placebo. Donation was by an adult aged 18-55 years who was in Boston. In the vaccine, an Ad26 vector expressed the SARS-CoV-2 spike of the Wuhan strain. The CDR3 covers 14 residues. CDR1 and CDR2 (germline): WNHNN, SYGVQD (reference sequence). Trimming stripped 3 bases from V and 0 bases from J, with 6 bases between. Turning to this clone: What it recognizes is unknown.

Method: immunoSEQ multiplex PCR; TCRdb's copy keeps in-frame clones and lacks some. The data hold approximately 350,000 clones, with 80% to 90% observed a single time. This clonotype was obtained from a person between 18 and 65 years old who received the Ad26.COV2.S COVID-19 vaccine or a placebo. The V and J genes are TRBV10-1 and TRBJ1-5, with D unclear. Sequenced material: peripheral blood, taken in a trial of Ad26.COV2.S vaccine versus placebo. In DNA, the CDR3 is TGCGCCAGCAGTGACGAATATAGCAATCAGCCCCAGCATTTT. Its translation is CASSDEYSNQPQHF.